A single sample gave rise to the 29 T cell receptor beta chains below, sequenced in a study of OX40 agonist ivuxolimab in advanced cancers. The library relied on the immunoSEQ multiplex PCR assay. Sourced from immuneACCESS, this table was stored by TCRdb with only in-frame sequences that have V and J called. A share of the clones is absent; for the studies checked, an unresolved V gene accounts for under half, and the remainder has no known explanation. This sample holds around 83,000 clones; less than 95% were observed only once. Around 1.7% of the sample belongs to the ten largest clones. Sequencing was performed on CD4+ or CD8+ T cells sorted from blood, taken in a trial of the OX40 agonist ivuxolimab. These receptors all come from an adult with an advanced solid tumor such as melanoma, head and neck, liver or kidney cancer.

The table lists this clone with a count of one. V is TRBV30 and J is TRBJ2-7; D is uncertain. Looked up from germline, CDR1 is GTSNPN and CDR2 is SVGIG (reference sequence). The V gene lost 4 bases and the J gene lost 1 base, with 8 bases spanning the gap. This CDR3 has 12 amino acids. The CDR3 sequence: CAWTRESYEQYF. In nucleotides, the CDR3 is TGTGCCTGGACCCGAGAGTCCTACGAGCAGTACTTC.

The genes are TRBV7-9 and TRBJ1-3; 7 positions agree with TRBD1. CDR3 size: 16 residues. V lost 5 bases and J lost 0; bases outside the gene matches: 7. The germline gives CDR1 SEHNR, CDR2 FQNEAQ (reference sequence). CDR3 amino acids: CASSNTGVDSGNTIYF. The DNA of the CDR3 is TGTGCCAGCAGCAATACAGGGGTCGACTCTGGAAACACCATATATTTT.

The chain has TRBV10-3 and TRBJ1-5, with 9 bases that match TRBD1. The germline V gene encodes CDR1 ENHRY and CDR2 SYGVKD. The CDR3 runs to 14 residues. The junction had 5 bases not matched to a gene; V was cut back by 4 bases and J by 7 bases. Here the CDR3 DNA reads TGTGCCATCAGTGGGACAGGGGTGGGCCAGCCCCAGCATTTT. Its translation: CAISGTGVGQPQHF.

CDR3 sequence: CASSLGGSEYYEQYF. DNA for the CDR3: TGTGCCAGTAGTCTAGGCGGGAGTGAATATTACGAGCAGTACTTC. This chain links TRBV19 with TRBJ2-7; 7 bases agree with TRBD2. Germline loops: CDR1 LNHDA, CDR2 SQIVND (reference sequence). V trimming: 5 bases; J trimming: 4 bases; junction bases outside the gene matches: 11. CDR3 length: 15 amino acids.

The chain carries TRBV6-1 and TRBJ2-3; D not resolved. CDR3 length: 15 residues. CDR1 MNHNS and CDR2 SASEGT come from the germline V gene. Trimming took 6 bases from V and 0 from J, leaving 13 bases between them. The CDR3 DNA is TGTGCCAGCAGGACGGGTACGACTAGCACAGATACGCAGTATTTT. This gives the protein CASRTGTTSTDTQYF.

The chain carries TRBV2 and TRBJ1-5, with D perhaps TRBD1 (5 bases). Between the trimmed V and J ends, which lost 2 bases and 6 bases, there was a span of 11 bases. The CDR3 spans 14 residues. The germline gives CDR1 SNHLY, CDR2 FYNNEI. The CDR3: CASSELGRSQPQHF. Here the CDR3 DNA reads TGTGCCAGCAGTGAATTGGGGCGTAGTCAGCCCCAGCATTTT.

This clone was recorded only once. This chain connects TRBV10-3 to TRBJ1-1, with 8 bases lining up with TRBD1. V dropped 4 bases and J dropped 5; count of bases not matched to a gene: 6. This CDR3 region has 14 residues. The germline V gene has CDR1 ENHRY and CDR2 SYGVKD. CDR3: CAISGQGAKTEAFF. In nucleotides, the CDR3 is TGTGCCATCAGTGGTCAGGGGGCTAAGACTGAAGCTTTCTTT.

The chain employs TRBV2 and TRBJ1-3; D is undetermined. V dropped 7 bases and J dropped 1 base, with 11 bases sitting between them. CDR1 and CDR2 (germline): SNHLY, FYNNEI. The CDR3 extends over 14 amino acids. This CDR3 reads CASTVFLSGNTIYF. The DNA of the CDR3 is TGTGCCAGCACAGTCTTTCTTTCTGGAAACACCATATATTTT.

The chain has TRBV19 and TRBJ2-5; weak D call: TRBD1 (6 bases). CDR3 length: 14 amino acids. V gave up 7 bases and J gave up 4 bases, with 16 bases separating them. In germline, CDR1 is LNHDA, CDR2 SQIVND (reference sequence). CDR3 in DNA: TGTGCCAGTAAGGGGGATAGGGGCCCAGAGACCCAGTACTTC. Amino acids: CASKGDRGPETQYF.

CDR3 region: CASSEPPSLAGGGGTQYF. The CDR3 nucleotides are TGCGCCAGCAGTGAGCCGCCCTCTCTAGCGGGAGGAGGGGGTACGCAGTATTTT. This chain joins TRBV10-2 and TRBJ2-3, with 11 positions matching TRBD2. Germline CDR1 WSHSY, CDR2 SAAADI. The CDR3 extends over 18 amino acids. V shed 2 bases and J 8 bases; nucleotides not matched to a gene: 15.

The chain links TRBV5-4 to TRBJ2-1; a weak D match, TRBD2 (5 bases). Germline CDR1 and CDR2: SGHNT and YYREEE (reference sequence). The CDR3 is made up of 19 amino acids. The V end was cut by 1 base, the J end by 0 bases, with 20 bases between. The CDR3 bases are TGTGCCAGCAGCTTGTTTGAGGGAGCGAGCTTTAGCTCCTACAATGAGCAGTTCTTC. Amino acids: CASSLFEGASFSSYNEQFF.

The chain is built from TRBV2 and TRBJ2-2, with 12 bases identical to TRBD2. This CDR3 region has 15 residues. The V segment lost 6 bases and the J segment 6 bases; nucleotides outside the gene matches: 5. Looked up from germline, CDR1 is SNHLY and CDR2 is FYNNEI. The CDR3 DNA follows: TGTGCCAGCAGCAAGACTAGCGGGAGTCCCGGGGAGCTGTTTTTT. This codes for CASSKTSGSPGELFF.

The rearrangement uses TRBV5-1 and TRBJ2-4; 10 bases map to TRBD1. V was pared by 3 bases and J by 0 bases, with 9 bases of the junction left unmatched. Per the germline V gene, CDR1 is SGHRS and CDR2 is YFSETQ. This CDR3 is built from 18 residues. This CDR3 reads CASSSGTGARTAKNIQYF. CDR3 nucleotide sequence: TGCGCCAGCAGCTCCGGGACAGGGGCTAGAACAGCCAAAAACATTCAGTACTTC.

J is TRBJ2-7 and V is TRBV28; D is perhaps TRBD1 (5 bases). The CDR3 is 14 residues long. The V end was cut by 6 bases, the J end by 4 bases, with 16 bases between. Germline V gene lookup returns CDR1 MDHEN and CDR2 SYDVKM. The CDR3: CASRQGFIAYEQYF. The DNA of the CDR3 is TGTGCCAGCAGGCAGGGATTTATTGCTTACGAGCAGTACTTC.

The V and J genes are TRBV4-1 and TRBJ2-2, with unresolved D. The CDR3 is 14 residues long. CDR1 and CDR2 (germline): MGHRA, YSYEKL. Trimming cost V 0 bases and J 4 bases, with 6 bases left between them. The CDR3 DNA follows: TGCGCCAGCAGCCAAGACAAGCGCACCGGGGAGCTGTTTTTT. It encodes CASSQDKRTGELFF.

The chain links TRBV4-1 to TRBJ1-2, with no clear D. The CDR3 runs 14 residues. Trimming left V 0 bases short and J 9 bases short, with 14 bases between. Looked up from germline, CDR1 is MGHRA and CDR2 is YSYEKL. CDR3 protein: CASSQDTTTGRYTF. The CDR3 DNA is TGCGCCAGCAGCCAAGATACGACGACTGGACGCTACACCTTC.

The chain employs TRBV7-9 and TRBJ2-5; weak D call: TRBD2 (6 bases). The CDR3 contains 18 residues. The germline V and J ends were trimmed by 1 base and 1 base, with 19 bases remaining between them. Germline CDR1 reads SEHNR; CDR2 reads FQNEAQ (reference sequence). The CDR3 spells CASSLVVTGRERQETQYF. CDR3 nucleotides: TGTGCCAGCAGCTTAGTTGTGACCGGTCGGGAGCGCCAAGAGACCCAGTACTTC.

The table lists this clone with a count of one. The chain couples TRBV6-5 to TRBJ2-7; D is uncertain. V was shortened by 4 bases and J by 0 bases, with 10 bases between the two germline ends. The CDR3 has 14 residues. Germline V lookup: CDR1 MNHEY, CDR2 SVGAGI. The CDR3 coding sequence is TGTGCCAGCAGTTCGACCGCCACCTCCTACGAGCAGTACTTC. The encoded protein is CASSSTATSYEQYF.

The chain combines TRBV28 with TRBJ1-2, with 10 bases that match TRBD1. V lost 6 bases and J lost 4; bases outside the gene matches: 2. The CDR3 is 13 amino acids. Germline CDR1 reads MDHEN; CDR2 reads SYDVKM. The CDR3 sequence: CASRTGGGYGYTF. The DNA for the CDR3 is TGTGCCAGCAGGACAGGGGGCGGCTATGGCTACACCTTC.

This sequence joins TRBV2 and TRBJ2-5; TRBD2 agrees at 13 bases. The CDR3 loop spans 14 amino acids. CDR1 SNHLY and CDR2 FYNNEI come from the germline V gene. With 8 bases clipped from V and 13 bases from J, the junction kept 13 bases outside the gene matches. The CDR3 coding sequence is TGTGCCAGCGGTGTCGGACTAGCGGGAGCGGACGCGTACTTC. Translating it yields CASGVGLAGADAYF.

The gene calls are TRBV18 and TRBJ1-1, with 10 bases lining up with TRBD1. The V segment lost 4 bases and the J segment 0 bases; nucleotides outside the gene matches: 5. Germline lookup yields CDR1 KGHSH and CDR2 LQKENI. The length of the CDR3 is 16 residues. DNA of the CDR3: TGTGCCAGCTCACAGCGACAGGGGGCCATGAACACTGAAGCTTTCTTT. The encoded protein is CASSQRQGAMNTEAFF.

The chain is built from TRBV5-1 and TRBJ1-2, with a weak D call TRBD1 (6 bases). The germline V gene encodes CDR1 SGHRS and CDR2 YFSETQ. The CDR3 length is 14 residues. The ends were cut back, 0 bases at V and 8 bases at J, with 14 bases in the middle. CDR3 DNA: TGCGCCAGCAGCTTGGGGCGGACAGATGAAGGCTACACCTTC. As protein: CASSLGRTDEGYTF.

The V gene is TRBV7-2, the J gene TRBJ2-7, with D possibly matching TRBD2 (7 bases). V dropped 4 bases and J dropped 5 bases, with 15 bases sitting between them. The CDR3 contains 14 residues. Germline-derived CDR1 and CDR2 are SGHTA and FQGNSA. The CDR3 loop reads CASSYPTGRDEQYF. The DNA of the CDR3 is TGTGCCAGCAGCTACCCAACAGGGAGGGACGAGCAGTACTTC.

This chain links TRBV6-1 with TRBJ2-1; D call uncertain. Trimming took off 5 bases at V and 4 bases at J, with 6 bases between the two ends. Germline CDR1 is MNHNS and CDR2 is SASEGT. The CDR3 spans 12 residues. CDR3 residues: CASSRDYNEQFF. The CDR3 nucleotides are TGTGCCAGCAGTCGAGATTACAATGAGCAGTTCTTC.

The rearrangement joins TRBV7-2 to TRBJ2-2, with no clear D. Trimming left V 7 bases short and J 6 bases short, with 15 bases between. Per germline, CDR1 SGHTA and CDR2 FQGNSA. This CDR3 has 14 amino acids. The CDR3 nucleotides read TGTGCCAGCACCCGTTTATCAGCAGCCGGGGAGCTGTTTTTT. This encodes CASTRLSAAGELFF.

The chain is built from TRBV19 and TRBJ2-1; either TRBD1 or TRBD2 may supply D (6 bases each). Trimming took 3 bases from V and 8 from J, leaving 14 bases between them. Germline CDR1 is LNHDA and CDR2 is SQIVND (reference sequence). This CDR3 has 14 residues. CDR3 DNA sequence: TGTGCCAGTAGTATGCCCCGGGGGCAGGATGAGCAGTTCTTC. It is translated as CASSMPRGQDEQFF.

J is TRBJ2-2 and V is TRBV18, with unresolved D. The CDR3 runs 15 residues. Looked up from germline, CDR1 is KGHSH and CDR2 is LQKENI. V was trimmed by 3 bases and J by 3 bases, leaving 11 bases between them. DNA of the CDR3: TGTGCCAGCTCACCGCAGAGAGGATACACCGGGGAGCTGTTTTTT. This gives the protein CASSPQRGYTGELFF.

The chain employs TRBV19 and TRBJ2-1; 7 bases agree with TRBD2. The CDR3 totals 15 residues. Germline V gives CDR1 LNHDA, CDR2 SQIVND (reference sequence). Losses at the gene ends were 4 bases for V and 7 bases for J; bases not matched to a gene: 10. CDR3 DNA sequence: TGTGCCAGTAGTAGGGTATCGGGAGGTAAGAATGAGCAGTTCTTC. This gives the protein CASSRVSGGKNEQFF.

The chain links TRBV6-1 to TRBJ1-6; 7 positions agree with TRBD1. The CDR3 has 14 amino acids. V was clipped by 11 bases and J by 5 bases; unmatched bases: 9. Germline CDR1 MNHNS, CDR2 SASEGT. The CDR3 DNA follows: TGTGCCGGAAGACAGGGAGGCGATAATTCACCCCTCCACTTT. This encodes CAGRQGGDNSPLHF.